This T cell receptor beta chain emerged from a study of cytomegalovirus exposure and HLA in healthy donors. Use of 60 Vbeta and 13 Jbeta primers characterized the PCR. The assay was immunoSEQ multiplex PCR, and TCRdb's table has in-frame clones only and misses some. The repertoire holds 150,000 to 200,000 clones, with almost 80% as singletons. This clone was observed a single time. This CDR3 contains 14 residues. V shed 0 bases and J shed 4 bases, with 10 bases lying between them. Germline lookup yields CDR1 SGHDN and CDR2 FVKESK. The V call is TRBV14, the J call TRBJ2-7; TRBD1 might be the D (6 bases). This clonotype was sampled from a young man in good health and CMV-seropositive. Material for sequencing was PBMCs. CDR3 sequence: CASSQDPGEYEQYF. The CDR3 nucleotides are TGTGCCAGCAGCCAAGATCCAGGGGAATACGAGCAGTACTTC. Supplemented by reference TRBV14 and TRBJ2-7, the full variable domain reads EAGVTQFPSHSVIEKGQTVTLRCDPISGHDNLYWYRRVMGKEIKFLLHFVKESKQDESGMPNNRFLAERTGGTYSTLKVQPAELEDSGVYFCASSQDPGEYEQYFGPGTRLTVT.